Included here is one T cell receptor (beta chain) sequence, with context. The antigen is unknown. The CDR3 has 15 amino acids. Germline V gene sequence: CDR1 SGHRS, CDR2 YFSETQ. During cDNA synthesis, UMIs that each contained a 6-nucleotide sample barcode were added by means of template switching. TCRdb reanalyzed the 5' RACE reads, giving one entry per CDR3 protein sequence and no DNA. This sample contains some 170,000 distinct CDR3 sequences. The sample belongs to a study of monozygotic twins with inflammatory bowel disease. Regarding the study as a whole: Possibly reflecting limited power, no difference in repertoire similarity was found between concordant and discordant twins.

Blood was drawn at 2.5 ml per donor. V usage is TRBV5-1 and J usage is TRBJ2-5; TCRdb indicates TRBD1, and absent DNA this call remains unverified. The TCR originated in a human donor with ulcerative colitis or Crohn's disease, or a healthy co-twin of an affected twin (not recorded which). Input material: blood. The CDR3 sequence is CASSLSGTGQETQYF.